Below are 31 T cell receptor beta chains sequenced from a single sample in a study of blood T cell repertoires in COVID-19. The repertoire was sequenced with immunoSEQ multiplex PCR; TCRdb's copy has only in-frame clones and lacks some. The repertoire has more than 95,000 clones, 89% of them found once; the top ten carry about 4%. Sequencing was done on a sample of peripheral blood. These receptors all come from a woman aged 60 to 75 with acute or convalescent COVID-19.

The V and J genes are TRBV27 and TRBJ2-7; TRBD2 matches at 15 bases. Germline lookup yields CDR1 MNHEY and CDR2 SMNVEV (reference sequence). After removal of 5 bases from V and 4 bases from J, the junction contained 6 bases not matched to a gene. The CDR3 length is 16 residues. CDR3 loop: CASSPPGLAGGYEQYV. In DNA, the CDR3 is TGTGCCAGCAGTCCGCCAGGACTAGCGGGAGGGTACGAGCAGTACGTC.

V and J are TRBV3-1 (or the pseudogene TRBV3-2) and TRBJ1-6; 10 nucleotides line up with TRBD1. Germline CDR1 LGHDT, CDR2 YNNKEL (reference sequence). The V and J ends lost 2 bases and 10 bases, in that order; junction bases with no gene match: 8. The CDR3 loop spans 16 amino acids. The CDR3 nucleotides read TGTGCCAGCAGCCAACCGGGACAGGGGCGTGGGTCACCCCTCCACTTT. Protein: CASSQPGQGRGSPLHF.

The V call is TRBV7-9, the J call TRBJ1-4; 7 bases fit TRBD1. CDR1 is SEHNR, CDR2 FQNEAQ, per germline (reference sequence). J gave up 5 bases and V 1 base, and 1 base lay outside the gene matches. This CDR3 spans 14 amino acids. CDR3: CASSLGQGNEKLFF. CDR3 coding DNA: TGTGCCAGCAGCTTAGGACAGGGCAATGAAAAACTGTTTTTT.

The rearrangement joins TRBV18 to TRBJ1-5; weak D call: TRBD1 (6 bases). Germline V gene lookup returns CDR1 KGHSH and CDR2 LQKENI. The CDR3 extends over 15 amino acids. The V end lost 2 bases, the J end lost 0 bases, and 8 bases lay between the germline ends. As DNA, the CDR3 is TGTGCCAGCTCACCAGGACAGTATAGCAATCAGCCCCAGCATTTT. This translates into CASSPGQYSNQPQHF.

The chain's CDR3 is CASSSTEDSPLHF. In DNA form, the CDR3 reads TGTGCCAGCAGTTCGACCGAGGATTCACCCCTCCACTTT. The chain is built from TRBV6-5 and TRBJ1-6; the D is unclear. The CDR3 runs to 13 residues. Germline V gene data show CDR1 as MNHEY and CDR2 as SVGAGI. Trimming cost V 4 bases and J 8 bases, with 9 bases left between them.

The chain joins TRBV7-9 to TRBJ1-3, with D unclear. Germline lookup yields CDR1 SEHNR and CDR2 FQNEAQ (reference sequence). There are 13 residues in the CDR3. The V end was cut by 7 bases, the J end by 4 bases, with 11 bases between. DNA of the CDR3: TGTGCCAGCACCCCGAGCGGAGGAAACACCATATATTTT. This codes for CASTPSGGNTIYF.

The chain employs TRBV2 and TRBJ2-2; TRBD2 matches at 8 bases. There are 13 residues in the CDR3. V trimming: 8 bases; J trimming: 5 bases; junction bases outside the gene matches: 4. Germline V gene lookup returns CDR1 SNHLY and CDR2 FYNNEI. The DNA of the CDR3 is TGTGCCAGCTCCCAGCGGGAGACCGGGGAGCTGTTTTTT. It translates to CASSQRETGELFF.

This clone was detected only once. Its ends do not fully match the called genes, so a read error is possible. The rearrangement uses TRBV7-7 and TRBJ2-3, with D possibly being TRBD2 (6 bases). Germline assignment: CDR1 SSHAT and CDR2 FNYEAQ (reference sequence). CDR3 size: 16 residues. The CDR3 region is CASSLGPRGAPNTQYF. The CDR3 region has the DNA TGTGCTAGCAGCTTAGGGCCCCGCGGGGCTCCGAATACGCAGTATTTT. The full variable domain, completed using reference TRBV7-7 and TRBJ2-3, is GAGVSQSPRYKVTKRGQDVTLRCDPISSHATLYWYQQALGQGPEFLTYFNYEAQPDKSGLPSDRFSAERPEGSISTLTIQRTEQRDSAMYRCASSLGPRGAPNTQYFGPGTRLTVL.

This rearrangement joins TRBV11-2 to TRBJ1-2; possibly TRBD1 for D (5 bases). The V end lost 4 bases, the J end lost 5 bases, and 8 bases lay between the germline ends. This CDR3 spans 12 amino acids. Germline V gene data show CDR1 as SGHAT and CDR2 as FQNNGV. In DNA form, the CDR3 reads TGTGCCAGCAGCTCCAGGGTTTATGGCTACACCTTC. Translating it yields CASSSRVYGYTF.

The V and J genes are TRBV21-1 and TRBJ2-7; the table's D gene call, TRBD2, was not cross checked with the DNA. TRBV21-1 is flagged as a pseudogene. This CDR3 spans 13 amino acids. This chain's CDR3 is CASSKLLLGEQYF. CDR3 bases: TGTGCCAGCAGCAAGTTACTTCTCGGCGAGCAGTACTTC.

The sample holds a few counts of this clone. The rearrangement links TRBV3-1 (or the pseudogene TRBV3-2) to TRBJ2-7; tentatively, D is TRBD2 (5 bases). V lost 5 bases, J lost 5 bases, and 10 bases lay in between. The CDR3 is 12 residues long. Germline lookup yields CDR1 LGHDT and CDR2 YNNKEL (reference sequence). The CDR3 reads CASSYWGDEQYV. The CDR3 DNA reads as TGTGCCAGCAGCTACTGGGGAGACGAGCAGTACGTC.

The genes are TRBV28 and TRBJ2-7, with 7 bases lining up with TRBD2. Germline V CDR1 and CDR2: MDHEN, SYDVKM. J was trimmed by 3 bases and V by 4 bases; bases with no gene match: 6. The CDR3 consists of 14 residues. The CDR3 spells CASSSTSRIYEQYV. The CDR3 DNA sequence: TGTGCCAGCAGTTCGACTAGCAGGATCTACGAGCAGTACGTC.

The CDR3 is CASSSKRTGSNQPQHF. The CDR3, as DNA: TGTGCCAGCAGTTCTAAAAGGACAGGGAGCAATCAGCCCCAGCATTTT. The rearrangement joins TRBV27 to TRBJ1-5; 8 positions match TRBD1. The V and J ends lost 4 bases and 1 base, in that order; junction bases with no gene match: 6. Germline CDR1 MNHEY, CDR2 SMNVEV (reference sequence). This CDR3 region has 16 residues.

This sequence joins TRBV5-1 and TRBJ1-1; no clear D. The CDR3 is made up of 13 amino acids. CDR1 is SGHRS, CDR2 YFSETQ, per germline. V lost 4 bases, J lost 2 bases, and 9 bases lay in between. The CDR3 nucleotides read TGCGCCAGCAGCATTCCAGGCAACACTGAAGCTTTCTTT. Its translation: CASSIPGNTEAFF.

This clone was seen just once. The chain uses TRBV9 and TRBJ1-3; D not certain. Between the trimmed V and J ends, which lost 0 bases and 4 bases, there was a span of 20 bases. Germline CDR1 reads SGDLS; CDR2 reads YYNGEE. The length of the CDR3 is 18 residues. The CDR3 DNA sequence: TGTGCCAGCAGCGTAGAACCCATGGCGGCAACACCCGGAAACACCATATATTTT. Protein product: CASSVEPMAATPGNTIYF.

This clone was observed a handful of times. The chain recombines TRBV28 with TRBJ2-2; tentatively, D is TRBD1 (5 bases). This CDR3 comprises 16 residues. Trimming took 8 bases from V and 7 from J, leaving 23 bases between them. Germline assignment: CDR1 MDHEN and CDR2 SYDVKM. The CDR3 reads CASSLDSTVMHGELFF. For the CDR3, the DNA is TGTGCCAGCTCTCTAGACTCGACAGTCATGCACGGGGAGCTGTTTTTT.

This rearrangement joins TRBV5-1 to TRBJ2-1; no reliable D call. With 4 bases removed from V and 0 bases from J, the gap between germline ends came to 5 bases. Per germline, CDR1 SGHRS and CDR2 YFSETQ. This CDR3 has 13 residues. The CDR3 loop reads CASSLSSYNEQFF. The CDR3 nucleotides read TGCGCCAGCAGCCTAAGCTCCTACAATGAGCAGTTCTTC.

The J gene is TRBJ1-1, the V gene TRBV12-5; D ambiguous. The CDR3 has 13 amino acids. Per the germline V gene, CDR1 is LGHNT and CDR2 is FRNRAP. Trimming left V 1 base short and J 2 bases short, with 5 bases between. In DNA, the CDR3 is TGTGCTAGTGGTTTGGCAGAAAACACTGAAGCTTTCTTT. Amino acids: CASGLAENTEAFF. The full variable domain, with the rest looked up from reference TRBV12-5 and TRBJ1-1, is DARVTQTPRHKVTEMGQEVTMRCQPILGHNTVFWYRQTMMQGLELLAYFRNRAPLDDSGMPKDRFSAEMPDATLATLKIQPSEPRDSAVYFCASGLAENTEAFFGQGTRLTVV.

The chain has TRBV11-2 and TRBJ2-6, with D unclear. The CDR3 runs to 13 residues. Germline V gene sequence: CDR1 SGHAT, CDR2 FQNNGV. Trimming cost V 5 bases and J 1 base, with 3 bases left between them. Here the CDR3 DNA reads TGTGCCAGCAGCCCATCTGGGGCCAACGTCCTGACTTTC. Its translation is CASSPSGANVLTF.

The genes are TRBV29-1 and TRBJ2-5, with D possibly being TRBD2 (6 bases). Germline V CDR1 and CDR2: SQVTM, ANQGSEA. Trimming cost V 8 bases and J 4 bases, with 17 bases left between them. This CDR3 region has 13 residues. Here the CDR3 reads CSLSQGGGETQYF. For the CDR3, the DNA is TGCAGCCTTTCCCAGGGAGGAGGAGAGACCCAGTACTTC.

This clone was counted only a few times. This chain joins TRBV28 and TRBJ2-2, with TRBD1 matching over 10 bases. The ends lost 2 bases at V and 7 bases at J; junction bases unmatched: 7. Looked up from germline, CDR1 is MDHEN and CDR2 is SYDVKM. This CDR3 is 16 amino acids long. The CDR3 sequence is CASSLGTGVMGGELFF. The CDR3 DNA sequence: TGTGCCAGCAGTTTAGGGACAGGGGTCATGGGCGGGGAGCTGTTTTTT. Full variable domain (rest looked up from reference TRBV28 and TRBJ2-2): DVKVTQSSRYLVKRTGEKVFLECVQDMDHENMFWYRQDPGLGLRLIYFSYDVKMKEKGDIPEGYSVSREKKERFSLILESASTNQTSMYLCASSLGTGVMGGELFFGEGSRLTVL.

V and J are TRBV18 and TRBJ2-1; the match to TRBD2 covers 9 bases. V gave up 1 base and J gave up 7 bases; unmatched junction bases: 8. Germline CDR1 KGHSH, CDR2 LQKENI. The CDR3 has 16 amino acids. The CDR3 reads CASSPQIAGVGNEQFF. DNA of the CDR3: TGTGCCAGCTCACCACAGATAGCGGGAGTCGGTAATGAGCAGTTCTTC.

J is TRBJ2-2 and V is TRBV5-1, with D maybe TRBD2 (5 bases). The V and J ends lost 2 bases and 3 bases respectively, with 11 bases between them. Germline loops: CDR1 SGHRS, CDR2 YFSETQ. This CDR3 is built from 15 residues. The CDR3 protein is CASSFSAGDTGELFF. The CDR3 bases are TGCGCCAGCAGCTTTAGCGCCGGGGACACCGGGGAGCTGTTTTTT.

The V gene is TRBV7-9, the J gene TRBJ1-1; 7 bases are a match to TRBD1. Germline-derived CDR1 and CDR2 are SEHNR and FQNEAQ (reference sequence). The CDR3 is 14 amino acids. V trimming: 3 bases; J trimming: 4 bases; junction bases outside the gene matches: 5. CDR3 coding DNA: TGTGCCAGCAGCTTCATGCCAGGGGGCACTGAAGCTTTCTTT. Translated, it gives CASSFMPGGTEAFF.

The sample holds one count of this clone. The chain links TRBV30 to TRBJ1-6, with D maybe TRBD1 (5 bases). Trimming took 2 bases from V and 10 from J, leaving 12 bases between them. The CDR3 is 13 residues long. Germline values: CDR1 GTSNPN, CDR2 SVGIG (reference sequence). The CDR3 spells CAWSSRAESPLHF. DNA of the CDR3: TGTGCCTGGAGTAGCAGGGCGGAATCACCCCTCCACTTT. The whole variable domain, filled in from reference TRBV30 and TRBJ1-6, reads SQTIHQWPATLVQPVGSPLSLECTVEGTSNPNLYWYRQAAGRGLQLLFYSVGIGQISSEVPQNLSASRPQDRQFILSSKKLLLSDSGFYLCAWSSRAESPLHFGNGTRLTVT.

The chain carries TRBV7-9 and TRBJ2-5; a weak D match, TRBD2 (6 bases). Germline V CDR1 and CDR2: SEHNR, FQNEAQ (reference sequence). The V end was cut by 1 base, the J end by 5 bases, with 20 bases between. The CDR3 contains 17 residues. Here the CDR3 DNA reads TGTGCCAGCAGCTTAGGGAGGGCGCGGGAAGTTGGGGAGACCCAGTACTTC. This codes for CASSLGRAREVGETQYF. Complete variable domain (other parts from reference TRBV7-9 and TRBJ2-5): DTGVSQNPRHKITKRGQNVTFRCDPISEHNRLYWYRQTLGQGPEFLTYFQNEAQLEKSRLLSDRFSAERPKGSFSTLEIQRTEQGDSAMYLCASSLGRAREVGETQYFGPGTRLLVL.

The chain joins TRBV3-1 (or the pseudogene TRBV3-2) to TRBJ1-2; D not certain. The CDR3 consists of 12 residues. The germline V gene has CDR1 LGHDT and CDR2 YNNKEL (reference sequence). Deletions cut 10 bases from V and 2 bases from J, with 11 bases between. The CDR3 loop is CATTDWNYGYTF. The DNA for the CDR3 is TGTGCCACCACTGACTGGAACTATGGCTACACCTTC.

V is TRBV6-5 and J is TRBJ2-7; D is ambiguous. This CDR3 has 15 amino acids. The V end lost 0 bases, the J end lost 6 bases, and 15 bases lay between the germline ends. The germline V gene encodes CDR1 MNHEY and CDR2 SVGAGI. CDR3 protein: CASSYSGANVGEQYV. CDR3 DNA: TGTGCCAGCAGTTACTCGGGCGCTAACGTGGGCGAGCAGTACGTC.

The J gene is TRBJ1-2, the V gene TRBV7-9; weak D call: TRBD1 (5 bases). The germline CDR1 and CDR2 sequences are SEHNR and FQNEAQ (reference sequence). V lost 1 base and J lost 7, with 10 bases in between. There are 13 residues in the CDR3. The CDR3 nucleotides are TGTGCCAGCAGCTTAGAGGGGTCAGCTGGCTACACCTTC. It codes for CASSLEGSAGYTF.

The chain joins TRBV14 to TRBJ1-1, with D perhaps TRBD1 (5 bases). Trimming took off 1 base at V and 5 bases at J, with 8 bases between the two ends. Looked up from germline, CDR1 is SGHDN and CDR2 is FVKESK. This CDR3 has 13 amino acids. The CDR3 sequence: CASSQVGGTEAFF. The CDR3 DNA reads TGTGCCAGCAGCCAAGTGGGGGGGACTGAAGCTTTCTTT.

The rearrangement joins TRBV19 to TRBJ1-5; 7 nucleotides line up with TRBD1. V was clipped by 3 bases and J by 1 base; unmatched bases: 3. This CDR3 is 15 amino acids long. Germline CDR1 and CDR2: LNHDA and SQIVND (reference sequence). The DNA for the CDR3 is TGTGCCAGTAGTATTAACAGGGGAAGCAATCAGCCCCAGCATTTT. It translates to CASSINRGSNQPQHF.